This paragraph reports one T cell receptor beta chain. The antigen is undetermined. 13 Jbeta primers and 60 Vbeta primers were used for the PCR. TCRdb keeps only in-frame clones here, not all; method: immunoSEQ multiplex PCR. Seen here are under 150,000 clones, 79% observed once, and the top ten hold approximately 4%. This record belongs to a study of cytomegalovirus exposure and HLA in healthy donors. General observations from the study: Some segments of the V type, notably TRBV6-2 and TRBV6-3, were excluded as indistinguishable.

The germline CDR1 and CDR2 sequences are MDHEN and SYDVKM. The CDR3 length is 14 residues. Trimming took 8 bases from V and 0 from J; bases not matched to a gene: 2. Donors in the study were healthy people who gave bone marrow. The TCR was taken from a young man in good health and CMV-seropositive. The sequenced material came from PBMCs. V gene TRBV28 combines with J gene TRBJ1-4, with 8 bases identical to TRBD1. The CDR3 DNA is TGTGCCAGCCAGGGGGCGGCAACTAATGAAAAACTGTTTTTT. This codes for CASQGAATNEKLFF.